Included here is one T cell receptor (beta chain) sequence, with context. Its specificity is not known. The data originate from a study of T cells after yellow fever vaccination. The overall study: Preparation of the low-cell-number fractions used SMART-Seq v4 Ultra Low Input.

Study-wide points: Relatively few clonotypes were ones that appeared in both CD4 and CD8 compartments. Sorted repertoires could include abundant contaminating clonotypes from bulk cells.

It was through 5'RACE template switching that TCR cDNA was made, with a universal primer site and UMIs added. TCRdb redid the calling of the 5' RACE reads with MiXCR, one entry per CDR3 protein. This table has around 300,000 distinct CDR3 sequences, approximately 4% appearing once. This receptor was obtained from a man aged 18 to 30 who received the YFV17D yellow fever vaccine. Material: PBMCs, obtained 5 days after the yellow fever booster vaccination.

The DNA of the CDR3 is TGTGCCAGCAGTCCGACACCGACAGGGAACTATGGCTACACCTTC. Its translation is CASSPTPTGNYGYTF. The V and J genes are TRBV6-1 and TRBJ1-2; TRBD1 agrees at 7 bases. V trimming: 5 bases; J trimming: 2 bases; junction bases outside the gene matches: 8. The germline CDR1 and CDR2 sequences are MNHNS and SASEGT. This CDR3 spans 15 amino acids.